The next 26 T cell receptor beta chains were all read from a single sample in a study of shared clonotypes between healthy human individuals. Repertoires were generated with immunoSEQ multiplex PCR, while TCRdb's copy carries only in-frame clones and drops some. This sample has about 470,000 clones; about 85% occur once, and the top ten carry under 15%. The specimen sequenced was PBMCs. The receptors were gathered from a woman between 35 and 50 years old in good health. Some clones in this sample may be carry-over from other donors' samples.

This clone was observed at least ten times. The chain uses TRBV5-1 and TRBJ1-1, with D perhaps matching TRBD1 (5 bases). Trimming left V 2 bases short and J 1 base short, with 12 bases between. The germline CDR1 and CDR2 sequences are SGHRS and YFSETQ. This CDR3 has 15 residues. The CDR3 region has the DNA TGCGCCAGCAGCTTCGGGGCTCTTGGGAACACTGAAGCTTTCTTT. This gives the protein CASSFGALGNTEAFF.

The chain employs TRBV15 and TRBJ1-1; D perhaps matches TRBD1 (6 bases). V was shortened by 5 bases and J by 5 bases, with 15 bases between the two germline ends. This CDR3 is built from 14 residues. Germline CDR1 is LNHNV and CDR2 is YYDKDF (reference sequence). Here the CDR3 reads CATSLLQGRTEAFF. In nucleotides, the CDR3 is TGTGCCACCAGCTTACTACAGGGTCGAACTGAAGCTTTCTTT.

V is TRBV7-7 and J is TRBJ2-2, with 8 bases lining up with TRBD1. V lost 5 bases and J lost 3; bases outside the gene matches: 5. CDR3 length equals 15 residues. Germline CDR1 reads SSHAT; CDR2 reads FNYEAQ (reference sequence). The CDR3 DNA sequence: TGTGCCAGCAGCGTCGACAGGGGAGACACCGGGGAGCTGTTTTTT. Its translation is CASSVDRGDTGELFF.

The table lists this clone with a count of one. V gene TRBV7-9 combines with J gene TRBJ2-7, with 8 bases fitting TRBD1. The CDR3 is made up of 15 amino acids. CDR1 SEHNR and CDR2 FQNEAQ come from the germline V gene (reference sequence). Losses at the gene ends were 5 bases for V and 2 bases for J; bases not matched to a gene: 8. The CDR3 spells CASSVTGTGAYEQYF. The CDR3 DNA reads as TGTGCCAGCAGCGTAACCGGGACAGGCGCCTACGAGCAGTACTTC.

There are a few counts of this clone. The chain employs TRBV5-1 and TRBJ2-1; D gene unclear. CDR1 and CDR2 from the germline V gene are SGHRS and YFSETQ. The CDR3 is 14 residues long. The germline V and J ends were trimmed by 4 bases and 4 bases, with 12 bases remaining between them. CDR3: CASSGGPPYNEQFF. The CDR3 DNA reads as TGCGCCAGCAGCGGTGGCCCCCCATACAATGAGCAGTTCTTC.

The V call is TRBV2, the J call TRBJ2-2; D is possibly TRBD2 (6 bases). This CDR3 region has 15 residues. CDR1 and CDR2 (germline): SNHLY, FYNNEI. Deletions cut 8 bases from V and 1 base from J, with 14 bases between. This chain's CDR3 is CASGGSAQNTGELFF. The CDR3 bases are TGTGCCAGCGGAGGGAGCGCCCAGAACACCGGGGAGCTGTTTTTT.

Details on this clone: The junction departs from germline at one end; a sequencing error may be responsible. At the DNA level, this CDR3 is encoded by other sequences in the same sample as well. The V and J genes are TRBV15 and TRBJ2-7, with unresolved D. Germline loops: CDR1 LNHNV, CDR2 YYDKDF (reference sequence). This CDR3 is 16 amino acids long. The CDR3 region is CATSRADHMMSYEQYF. CDR3 sequence (DNA): TGTGCCACCAGCAGGGCAGATCACATGATGTCCTATGAGCAGTACTTC.

The chain uses TRBV5-4 and TRBJ2-5, with D hard to call. The CDR3 is 13 residues long. Trimming stripped 4 bases from V and 5 bases from J, with 12 bases between. CDR1 and CDR2 (germline): SGHNT, YYREEE (reference sequence). The CDR3 DNA reads as TGTGCCAGCAGCAGGGCAGATGTTGAGACCCAGTACTTC. The encoded protein is CASSRADVETQYF.

V and J are TRBV30 and TRBJ2-1, with a possible D match to TRBD1 (6 bases). Trimming took off 4 bases at V and 12 bases at J, with 22 bases between the two ends. Germline-derived CDR1 and CDR2 are GTSNPN and SVGIG (reference sequence). CDR3 length equals 14 residues. CDR3 protein: CAWNPTGRAVGQFF. DNA of the CDR3: TGTGCCTGGAACCCCACAGGGCGGGCTGTTGGGCAGTTCTTC.

The chain uses TRBV6-5 and TRBJ2-3; D tentatively fits TRBD1 or TRBD2 (6 bases each). The CDR3 runs to 14 residues. Trimming shortened V by 5 bases and J by 3 bases, and 12 bases separated the two germline ends. Germline V gene sequence: CDR1 MNHEY, CDR2 SVGAGI. This CDR3 is CASSPSGATDTQYF. The CDR3 DNA follows: TGTGCCAGCAGTCCCTCGGGGGCGACAGATACGCAGTATTTT.

This chain's CDR3 is CASSLVPGQELLHNEQFF. The CDR3 DNA sequence: TGTGCCAGCAGCTTAGTGCCGGGACAGGAACTTTTACACAATGAGCAGTTCTTC. This rearrangement joins TRBV11-3 to TRBJ2-1, with 8 positions matching TRBD1. This CDR3 spans 18 amino acids. Germline lookup yields CDR1 SGHNT and CDR2 YENEEA. Germline trimming cut 1 base from V and 5 bases from J; bases unmatched to any gene: 13. The variable domain in full, with the rest retrieved from reference TRBV11-3 and TRBJ2-1, is EAGVVQSPRYKIIEKKQPVAFWCNPISGHNTLYWYLQNLGQGPELLIRYENEEAVDDSQLPKDRFSAERLKGVDSTLKIQPAELGDSAVYLCASSLVPGQELLHNEQFFGPGTRLTVL.

This clone was seen more than once but under ten times. The chain recombines TRBV27 with TRBJ2-1, with D unresolved. Germline assignment: CDR1 MNHEY and CDR2 SMNVEV (reference sequence). The CDR3 covers 17 residues. The germline V and J ends were trimmed by 6 bases and 0 bases, with 18 bases remaining between them. CDR3 protein: CASSSDPRQFSYNEQFF. In DNA form, the CDR3 reads TGTGCCAGCAGCTCGGACCCCCGGCAGTTCTCCTACAATGAGCAGTTCTTC.

The chain joins TRBV23-1 to TRBJ2-7; tentative D call: TRBD1 (6 bases). TRBV23-1 is sorted into the ORF group, with uncertain function. V lost 8 bases and J 4 bases, leaving 21 bases between the germline ends. The CDR3 covers 15 residues. Written as DNA, the CDR3 is TGCGCCAGCTTGGGACCGGGACATATCGTTTACGAGCAGTACTTC. As protein: CASLGPGHIVYEQYF.

This clone was observed a handful of times. Additional DNA sequences in this sample encode the identical CDR3. The V call is TRBV29-1, the J call TRBJ1-1; D not resolved. The CDR3 loop spans 11 amino acids. CDR1 SQVTM and CDR2 ANQGSEA come from the germline V gene. The V end was cut by 2 bases, the J end by 5 bases, with 6 bases between. The CDR3 nucleotides are TGCAGCGTTGAAAGTGGGACTGAAGCTTTCTTT. Protein: CSVESGTEAFF.

V and J are TRBV18 and TRBJ2-7; 8 bases align to TRBD1. The V gene's germline CDR1 is KGHSH and CDR2 LQKENI. Losses at the gene ends were 4 bases for V and 1 base for J; bases not matched to a gene: 6. There are 15 residues in the CDR3. This CDR3 is CASSHRGQGSYEQYF. CDR3 bases: TGTGCCAGCTCACACCGAGGACAGGGTTCCTACGAGCAGTACTTC.

CDR3 amino acids: CASSESREGQQYF. The CDR3 coding sequence is TGTGCCAGCAGTGAAAGTAGGGAGGGCCAGCAGTACTTC. The V gene is TRBV6-1, the J gene TRBJ2-7, with 7 positions matching TRBD2. The V and J ends lost 2 bases and 8 bases, in that order; junction bases with no gene match: 6. Germline V gives CDR1 MNHNS, CDR2 SASEGT. The CDR3 is made up of 13 amino acids.

The J gene is TRBJ1-2, the V gene TRBV9; 7 bases are shared with TRBD1. The length of the CDR3 is 18 residues. The germline CDR1 and CDR2 sequences are SGDLS and YYNGEE. Germline trimming cut 0 bases from V and 3 bases from J; bases unmatched to any gene: 14. CDR3 in amino acids: CASSVATGLWQGDYGYTF. CDR3 nucleotide sequence: TGTGCCAGCAGCGTAGCTACGGGGTTATGGCAGGGGGACTATGGCTACACCTTC.

The CDR3 coding sequence is TGCGCCAGCAGTCAATCGTCCCCAGGAGCCCCCCACACAGATACGCAGTATTTT. This sequence encodes CASSQSSPGAPHTDTQYF. The rearrangement links TRBV23-1 to TRBJ2-3; D is uncertain. TRBV23-1 counts as an open reading frame of uncertain function. V lost 0 bases to trimming and J lost 2 bases, with 18 bases between them. The CDR3 totals 18 residues.

J is TRBJ2-1 and V is TRBV29-1; D may be TRBD1 (6 bases). Germline lookup yields CDR1 SQVTM and CDR2 ANQGSEA. This CDR3 region has 15 residues. With 5 bases removed from V and 0 bases from J, the gap between germline ends came to 14 bases. The CDR3 reads CSVCNDRSSYNEQFF. CDR3 nucleotides: TGCAGCGTTTGCAACGACAGGTCCTCCTACAATGAGCAGTTCTTC.

The chain couples TRBV19 to TRBJ1-4, with TRBD1 identical over 9 bases. Germline values: CDR1 LNHDA, CDR2 SQIVND (reference sequence). The CDR3 covers 15 residues. The junction had 8 bases not matched to a gene; V was cut back by 4 bases and J by 8 bases. CDR3 region: CASSTPGQGTEKLFF. The CDR3, as DNA: TGTGCCAGTAGTACTCCGGGACAGGGAACCGAAAAACTGTTTTTT.

This sequence joins TRBV18 and TRBJ1-2; a weak D match, TRBD1 (5 bases). The CDR3 has 16 residues. The ends were cut back, 0 bases at V and 2 bases at J, with 13 bases in the middle. CDR1 KGHSH and CDR2 LQKENI come from the germline V gene. The CDR3 spells CASSPPGRGDNYGYTF. CDR3 DNA sequence: TGTGCCAGCTCACCACCGGGCCGAGGGGACAACTATGGCTACACCTTC.

V usage is TRBV7-3 and J usage is TRBJ2-1, with D unresolved. The CDR3 has 15 amino acids. CDR1 and CDR2 from the germline V gene are SGHTA and FQGTGA. V shed 1 base and J shed 0 bases, with 7 bases lying between them. The CDR3 sequence: CASSLRSDSYNEQFF. In DNA form, the CDR3 reads TGTGCCAGCAGCTTAAGAAGCGACTCCTACAATGAGCAGTTCTTC.

The gene calls are TRBV18 and TRBJ2-3; D is ambiguous. Germline CDR1 and CDR2: KGHSH and LQKENI. Trimming left V 2 bases short and J 4 bases short, with 7 bases between. The CDR3 sequence is 13 residues long. CDR3 nucleotide sequence: TGTGCCAGCTCACCAAGTTCGGCAGATACGCAGTATTTT. Translated: CASSPSSADTQYF.

The chain has TRBV18 and TRBJ2-2; D might be TRBD1 (5 bases). V was shortened by 0 bases and J by 6 bases, with 8 bases between the two germline ends. The CDR3 has 14 residues. Per germline, CDR1 KGHSH and CDR2 LQKENI. The CDR3: CASSPPAGSGELFF. CDR3 bases: TGTGCCAGCTCACCACCGGCAGGGTCCGGGGAGCTGTTTTTT.

The chain employs TRBV2 and TRBJ1-6; D gene uncertain. V lost 1 base to trimming and J lost 8 bases, with 6 bases between them. Germline-derived CDR1 and CDR2 are SNHLY and FYNNEI. This CDR3 region has 13 residues. The CDR3 sequence: CASSEEVDSPLHF. The DNA for the CDR3 is TGTGCCAGCAGTGAAGAGGTCGATTCACCCCTCCACTTT.

The chain is built from TRBV15 and TRBJ2-3, with 13 positions matching TRBD2. V was pared by 1 base and J by 6 bases, with 10 bases of the junction left unmatched. There are 18 residues in the CDR3. The germline V gene encodes CDR1 LNHNV and CDR2 YYDKDF (reference sequence). CDR3 bases: TGTGCCACCAGCAGAGCCGGTGGACTAGCGGGAGTAGGGGATACGCAGTATTTT. Its protein product is CATSRAGGLAGVGDTQYF.